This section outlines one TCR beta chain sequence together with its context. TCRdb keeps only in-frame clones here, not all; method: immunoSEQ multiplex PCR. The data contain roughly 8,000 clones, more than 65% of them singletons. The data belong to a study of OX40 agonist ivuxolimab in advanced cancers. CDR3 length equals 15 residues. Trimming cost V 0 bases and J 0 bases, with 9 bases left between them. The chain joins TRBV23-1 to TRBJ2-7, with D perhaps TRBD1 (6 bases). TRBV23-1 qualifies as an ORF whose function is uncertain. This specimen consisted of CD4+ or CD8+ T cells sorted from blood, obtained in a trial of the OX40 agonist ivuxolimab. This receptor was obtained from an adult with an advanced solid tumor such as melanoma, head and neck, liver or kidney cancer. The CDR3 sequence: CASSQSNRASYEQYF. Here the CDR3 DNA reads TGCGCCAGCAGTCAATCTAACAGGGCCTCCTACGAGCAGTACTTC.